This passage covers 20 T cell receptor beta chains from one sample sequenced in a study of blood T cell repertoires in COVID-19. Sequencing was performed with immunoSEQ multiplex PCR; in TCRdb, only in-frame clones are kept and a portion is missing. The profile shows roughly 250,000 clones, 82% of them singletons. The sample taken for sequencing was peripheral blood. Receptors originate from a woman aged 80 or over with active or convalescent COVID-19.

The CDR3 here is CASRASGGYEQYF. For the CDR3, the DNA is TGTGCCAGTCGGGCTAGCGGGGGCTACGAGCAGTACTTC. The chain combines TRBV27 with TRBJ2-7, with 10 bases that match TRBD2. CDR3 size: 13 residues. The germline gives CDR1 MNHEY, CDR2 SMNVEV (reference sequence). With 9 bases clipped from V and 3 bases from J, the junction kept 5 bases outside the gene matches.

The V call is TRBV2, the J call TRBJ2-1; 13 bases are shared with TRBD2. This CDR3 comprises 15 residues. Looked up from germline, CDR1 is SNHLY and CDR2 is FYNNEI. V was clipped by 6 bases and J by 9 bases; unmatched bases: 8. The CDR3 loop reads CASRATSGRSGEQFF. The CDR3 nucleotides read TGTGCCAGCAGGGCGACTAGCGGGAGGTCAGGTGAGCAGTTCTTC.

This clone was counted at least ten times. This rearrangement joins TRBV5-1 to TRBJ2-3, with D possibly TRBD2 on 5 matching bases. Trimming removed 1 base at V and 3 bases at J, with 12 bases between. This CDR3 contains 15 residues. Germline-derived CDR1 and CDR2 are SGHRS and YFSETQ. The CDR3 DNA is TGCGCCAGCAGCTTGTTCAGCGGAGGTACAGATACGCAGTATTTT. It yields the protein CASSLFSGGTDTQYF.

CDR3 in amino acids: CASSQAGSGYEQYF. The CDR3 DNA reads as TGTGCCAGCAGCCAAGCCGGGAGCGGCTACGAGCAGTACTTC. The gene calls are TRBV3-1 (or the pseudogene TRBV3-2) and TRBJ2-7, with D possibly TRBD2 on 6 matching bases. CDR3 length: 14 amino acids. The germline V gene encodes CDR1 LGHDT and CDR2 YNNKEL (reference sequence). Trimming left V 1 base short and J 3 bases short, with 10 bases between.

This chain joins TRBV24-1 and TRBJ2-3, with 7 bases that match TRBD2. The CDR3 totals 18 residues. Germline-derived CDR1 and CDR2 are KGHDR and SFDVKD. Losses at the gene ends were 3 bases for V and 2 bases for J; bases not matched to a gene: 13. The CDR3 sequence: CATSDTAGREMSTDTQYF. The DNA for the CDR3 is TGTGCCACCAGTGATACAGCGGGGCGGGAGATGTCCACAGATACGCAGTATTTT.

The chain links TRBV2 to TRBJ2-2; maybe TRBD2 (6 bases). Germline values: CDR1 SNHLY, CDR2 FYNNEI. V was pared by 7 bases and J by 6 bases, with 18 bases between. The CDR3 contains 15 residues. The chain's CDR3 is CASTGLLAPSGELFF. DNA of the CDR3: TGTGCCAGCACGGGACTTCTAGCCCCCTCCGGGGAGCTGTTTTTT.

The chain combines TRBV28 with TRBJ1-2, with D unresolved. This CDR3 has 12 residues. The germline CDR1 and CDR2 sequences are MDHEN and SYDVKM. Trimming removed 8 bases from V and 1 base from J, with 8 bases in between. CDR3 region: CASALLNYGYTF. In nucleotides, the CDR3 is TGTGCCAGCGCGCTGCTTAACTATGGCTACACCTTC.

This chain links TRBV18 with TRBJ1-3; D unresolved. Germline-derived CDR1 and CDR2 are KGHSH and LQKENI. This CDR3 has 15 amino acids. Trimming left V 4 bases short and J 0 bases short, with 10 bases between. In nucleotides, the CDR3 is TGTGCCAGCTCACTTCAGGCTGACTCTGGAAACACCATATATTTT. Translated, it gives CASSLQADSGNTIYF.

The rearrangement links TRBV3-1 (or the pseudogene TRBV3-2) to TRBJ2-7, with a possible D match to TRBD1 (6 bases). Trimming removed 3 bases from V and 2 bases from J, with 17 bases in between. The germline CDR1 and CDR2 sequences are LGHDT and YNNKEL (reference sequence). The CDR3 has 16 residues. CDR3: CASSQEQGVIPYEQYF. DNA for the CDR3: TGTGCCAGCAGCCAGGAACAGGGAGTCATCCCCTACGAGCAGTACTTC.

The V and J genes are TRBV21-1 and TRBJ1-5; the table calls TRBD1, which could not be checked here. TRBV21-1 is labeled a pseudogene. The CDR3 covers 19 residues. For the CDR3, the DNA is TGTGCCAGCAGCAAACCCCGACAGGGTGTTTCGGCAATCAATCAGCCCCAGCATTTT. Its translation is CASSKPRQGVSAINQPQHF.

CDR3: CASSLAVTDGYTF. As DNA, the CDR3 is TGTGCCAGCAGTTTAGCCGTTACGGATGGCTACACCTTC. This sequence joins TRBV12-3 or TRBV12-4 and TRBJ1-2; D unresolved. The V and J ends lost 0 bases and 6 bases respectively, with 8 bases between them. The CDR3 is 13 amino acids.

This clone was detected only once. CDR3 in amino acids: CASSYSADRVYGYTF. The CDR3 DNA reads as TGTGCCAGCAGTTACTCGGCCGACAGGGTCTATGGCTACACCTTC. The V gene is TRBV6-5, the J gene TRBJ1-2; the match to TRBD1 covers 7 bases. This CDR3 has 15 residues. Per germline, CDR1 MNHEY and CDR2 SVGAGI. V dropped 0 bases and J dropped 4; count of bases not matched to a gene: 5.

V gene TRBV5-1 combines with J gene TRBJ2-2; TRBD1 agrees at 10 bases. After removal of 4 bases from V and 11 bases from J, the junction contained 11 bases not matched to a gene. CDR1 and CDR2 (germline): SGHRS, YFSETQ. The CDR3 covers 15 residues. The chain's CDR3 is CASSEDRGRIGELFF. The CDR3 DNA reads as TGCGCCAGCAGCGAAGACAGGGGGCGCATCGGAGAGCTGTTTTTT.

The chain uses TRBV29-1 and TRBJ1-4, with TRBD1 matching 7 bases. This CDR3 has 15 amino acids. With V trimmed by 6 bases and J by 0 bases, 7 bases remained unmatched. Germline loops: CDR1 SQVTM, CDR2 ANQGSEA. The CDR3 DNA reads TGCAGCGTCGCCACAGGGGCTGCAACTAATGAAAAACTGTTTTTT. This gives the protein CSVATGAATNEKLFF. Together with reference TRBV29-1 and TRBJ1-4, the CDR3 gives the full variable domain: SAVISQKPSRDICQRGTSLTIQCQVDSQVTMMFWYRQQPGQSLTLIATANQGSEATYESGFVIDKFPISRPNLTFSTLTVSNMSPEDSSIYLCSVATGAATNEKLFFGSGTQLSVL.

J is TRBJ2-1 and V is TRBV5-4, with 10 bases matching TRBD2. Germline values: CDR1 SGHNT, CDR2 YYREEE (reference sequence). The CDR3 runs to 15 residues. The V and J ends lost 1 base and 8 bases, in that order; junction bases with no gene match: 6. In DNA, the CDR3 is TGTGCCAGCAGCTTGCAGCGGGAGGGCCGGGATGAGCAGTTCTTC. It yields the protein CASSLQREGRDEQFF.

Only a few counts were recorded for this clone. The rearrangement links TRBV27 to TRBJ2-7; 7 bases are a match to TRBD1. CDR3 length: 14 amino acids. CDR1 is MNHEY and CDR2 is SMNVEV in the germline V gene (reference sequence). V was pared by 2 bases and J by 3 bases, with 4 bases of the junction left unmatched. CDR3 nucleotide sequence: TGTGCCAGCAGTTTAAAGGGGGCTCACTACGAGCAGTACTTC. This gives the protein CASSLKGAHYEQYF.

DNA of the CDR3: TGCGCCAGCACCCAAACAGGGTCAGATACGCAGTATTTT. Translated, it gives CASTQTGSDTQYF. The chain couples TRBV5-1 to TRBJ2-3; the D gene is possibly TRBD1 (6 bases). The germline gives CDR1 SGHRS, CDR2 YFSETQ. Trimming cost V 6 bases and J 4 bases, with 12 bases left between them. The length of the CDR3 is 13 residues.

This clone came up a few times. The gene calls are TRBV18 and TRBJ1-5, with no clear D. CDR1 and CDR2 (germline): KGHSH, LQKENI. Trimming stripped 7 bases from V and 4 bases from J, with 8 bases between. The CDR3 length is 12 residues. In DNA form, the CDR3 reads TGTGCCAGCTTACTCGGTAATCAGCCCCAGCATTTT. The encoded protein is CASLLGNQPQHF.

This clone has more than one count but fewer than ten. J is TRBJ2-3 and V is TRBV6-5; 7 bases map to TRBD1. The length of the CDR3 is 14 residues. Germline-derived CDR1 and CDR2 are MNHEY and SVGAGI. V shed 6 bases and J 0 bases; nucleotides not matched to a gene: 3. The CDR3 DNA is TGTGCCAGCAGGGGACAGTTAAGCACAGATACGCAGTATTTT. Residues: CASRGQLSTDTQYF.

In nucleotides, the CDR3 is TGTGCCAGCTCACCATTGACAGCGAACACTGAAGCTTTCTTT. Protein: CASSPLTANTEAFF. The chain combines TRBV18 with TRBJ1-1; possibly TRBD1 for D (5 bases). Trimming removed 2 bases at V and 1 base at J, with 8 bases between. The CDR3 length is 14 residues. Germline-derived CDR1 and CDR2 are KGHSH and LQKENI. Variable domain in full (rest from reference TRBV18 and TRBJ1-1): NAGVMQNPRHLVRRRGQEARLRCSPMKGHSHVYWYRQLPEEGLKFMVYLQKENIIDESGMPKERFSAEFPKEGPSILRIQQVVRGDSAAYFCASSPLTANTEAFFGQGTRLTVV.